The sequence of this T cell receptor beta chain was determined in a study of prognosis after radiotherapy for stage I lung cancer. Across the whole study: Of the enrolled patients, 11 to 15 had newly diagnosed primary stage I lung tumors, while a few had oligometastatic NSCLC following surgical resection of the primary tumor. Roughly 7 of the patients had squamous cell carcinoma tumors, while twelve had adenocarcinoma tumors.

Broader study findings: Some TCR clones were expanded. Whether these clones were tumor-specific was not determined. The number of unique TCR clones went down after stereotactic body radiation therapy, with a median of approximately 9,100 versus 7,200.

This clonotype occurred many times. Its antigen is unidentified. Genomic DNA yielded TCR beta CDR3, amplified by two-round multiplex PCR. Round-one PCR had primers specific to each TRBV and TRBJ gene. Via MiXCR, TCRdb re-called the multiplex PCR reads, giving one row per CDR3 protein. The sample lists 50,000 to 75,000 distinct CDR3 sequences, approximately 26% occurring once. The TCR comes from a donor older than 45 with non-small cell lung cancer. Here the sequenced sample was PBMCs, taken before or after stereotactic body radiation therapy (not recorded which).

DNA of the CDR3: TGTGCCAGCAGTCCGCTACTAGCGGGGGTACCCGGGGAGCTGTTTTTT. The encoded protein is CASSPLLAGVPGELFF. The chain is built from TRBV12-3 or TRBV12-4 and TRBJ2-2, with TRBD2 identical over 11 bases. With V trimmed by 5 bases and J by 6 bases, 8 bases remained unmatched. The CDR3 consists of 16 residues.